These 17 T cell receptor beta chains originate from one sample sequenced in a study of blood T cell repertoires in COVID-19. TCRdb's table, derived via immunoSEQ multiplex PCR, lists solely in-frame clones and lacks some. The profile shows about 180,000 clones, approximately 89% of them singletons. Sequenced input: PBMCs or T cells enriched from blood (not recorded which). The origin of the receptors is a woman aged 40 to 50 with acute COVID-19.

The V call is TRBV19, the J call TRBJ1-1; no clear D gene. Germline V gene data show CDR1 as LNHDA and CDR2 as SQIVND (reference sequence). V lost 3 bases, J lost 4 bases, and 12 bases lay in between. The CDR3 is 14 residues long. This chain's CDR3 is CASSIGDVGTEAFF. The DNA of the CDR3 is TGTGCCAGTAGTATTGGAGATGTGGGCACTGAAGCTTTCTTT.

The rearrangement links TRBV28 to TRBJ1-4; D is possibly TRBD1 (6 bases). The length of the CDR3 is 16 residues. V gave up 4 bases and J gave up 7 bases, with 19 bases separating them. Germline V gives CDR1 MDHEN, CDR2 SYDVKM. CDR3 DNA sequence: TGTGCCAGCAGTTCCCCGGGGAGGGGGTCGGGTGAAAAACTGTTTTTT. Translation gives CASSSPGRGSGEKLFF.

This clone has a handful of counts. The chain uses TRBV7-6 and TRBJ2-1; 9 bases line up with TRBD1. The CDR3 sequence is 15 residues long. Unmatched junction bases numbered 4, after V lost 1 base and J lost 6 bases. CDR1 and CDR2 (germline): SGHVS, FNYEAQ. The CDR3 region is CASSLDGTGINEQFF. The CDR3 region has the DNA TGTGCCAGCAGCTTAGATGGGACAGGGATCAATGAGCAGTTCTTC.

The CDR3 DNA sequence: TGCGCCAGCAGCTCGGGACTGATGAACACTGAAGCTTTCTTT. This gives the protein CASSSGLMNTEAFF. The chain couples TRBV5-1 to TRBJ1-1; TRBD1 might be the D (5 bases). V was clipped by 3 bases and J by 0 bases, with 9 bases between them. The CDR3 totals 14 residues. Germline CDR1 SGHRS, CDR2 YFSETQ.

The rearrangement uses TRBV11-1 and TRBJ2-2; TRBD2 agrees at 15 bases. The CDR3 consists of 16 residues. Germline V gives CDR1 SGHAT, CDR2 FQDESV (reference sequence). Trimming took 3 bases from V and 4 from J; bases not matched to a gene: 0. The CDR3 is CASSLGLAGGTGELFF. The CDR3 region has the DNA TGTGCCAGCAGCTTGGGACTAGCGGGGGGCACCGGGGAGCTGTTTTTT.

This clone was observed a handful of times. This chain uses TRBV28 with TRBJ2-4; 9 nucleotides match TRBD2. The ends lost 7 bases at V and 0 bases at J; junction bases unmatched: 10. From germline, CDR1 is MDHEN and CDR2 SYDVKM. The CDR3 extends over 17 amino acids. Here the CDR3 DNA reads TGTGCCAGCACCGAGGCTAGCGGGGCGCCAGCCAAAAACATTCAGTACTTC. Encoded protein: CASTEASGAPAKNIQYF.

The gene calls are TRBV12-3 or TRBV12-4 and TRBJ2-2, with D maybe TRBD1 (5 bases). Trimming stripped 6 bases from V and 6 bases from J, with 11 bases between. There are 13 residues in the CDR3. The CDR3 protein is CASRVGEAGELFF. The CDR3 DNA reads TGTGCCAGCAGGGTAGGGGAAGCCGGGGAGCTGTTTTTT.

The rearrangement uses TRBV4-2 and TRBJ2-6; D uncertain. From germline, CDR1 is LGHNA and CDR2 YNFKEQ. The V end lost 9 bases, the J end lost 1 base, and 7 bases lay between the germline ends. The CDR3 runs to 13 residues. The DNA for the CDR3 is TGTGCCAGTACTACTTCTGGGGCCAACGTCCTGACTTTC. This translates into CASTTSGANVLTF.

This clone is a singleton in its sample. The V and J genes are TRBV7-9 and TRBJ1-2; a possible D gene is TRBD1 (5 bases). The CDR3 has 13 amino acids. V gave up 7 bases and J gave up 0 bases, with 9 bases separating them. Germline V gene lookup returns CDR1 SEHNR and CDR2 FQNEAQ (reference sequence). The CDR3, as DNA: TGTGCCAGCAACTGGGGGGCTAACTATGGCTACACCTTC. The encoded protein is CASNWGANYGYTF.

This rearrangement joins TRBV5-1 to TRBJ2-7; D not resolved. Germline assignment: CDR1 SGHRS and CDR2 YFSETQ. V lost 4 bases and J 4 bases, leaving 9 bases between the germline ends. The CDR3 has 12 residues. CDR3 nucleotide sequence: TGCGCCAGCAGCCGATTGAGATACGAGCAGTACTTC. It specifies CASSRLRYEQYF.

This chain links TRBV4-3 with TRBJ1-2; D unclear. This CDR3 is built from 13 residues. Germline CDR1 reads LGHNA; CDR2 reads YSLEER. Deletions cut 0 bases from V and 8 bases from J, with 10 bases between. Here the CDR3 DNA reads TGCGCCAGCAGCCAAGAGCCGGCGGGAGGCTACACCTTC. Translating it yields CASSQEPAGGYTF.

A few counts support this clone. This chain uses TRBV6-2 or TRBV6-3 with TRBJ1-2; tentatively, D is TRBD1 (6 bases). Germline V gene data show CDR1 as MNHEY and CDR2 as SVGEGT. Trimming removed 5 bases from V and 5 bases from J, with 18 bases in between. The CDR3 spans 15 residues. The CDR3 nucleotides read TGTGCCAGCAGTCCAGGGGCGGATCCCTATTATGGCTACACCTTC. Translating it yields CASSPGADPYYGYTF.

CDR3 in DNA: TGTGCCACCAGTGATTTGCGGACAGGGTACCTTTATAGCAATCAGCCCCAGCATTTT. Protein product: CATSDLRTGYLYSNQPQHF. V is TRBV24-1 and J is TRBJ1-5, with TRBD1 matching over 8 bases. CDR1 is KGHDR, CDR2 SFDVKD, per germline. J lost 0 bases, V lost 0 bases, and 9 bases had no gene match. The CDR3 sequence is 19 residues long.

This clone was seen a few times. V gene TRBV15 combines with J gene TRBJ1-3; D unresolved. Deletions cut 5 bases from V and 1 base from J, with 15 bases between. CDR3 size: 16 residues. The germline V gene has CDR1 LNHNV and CDR2 YYDKDF (reference sequence). The CDR3 region is CATSPRVAESGNTIYF. The CDR3 DNA follows: TGTGCCACCAGCCCCCGGGTAGCCGAGTCTGGAAACACCATATATTTT.

The chain is built from TRBV9 and TRBJ2-1, with a weak D call TRBD2 (6 bases). Germline CDR1 is SGDLS and CDR2 is YYNGEE. The ends were cut back, 4 bases at V and 3 bases at J, with 11 bases in the middle. This CDR3 contains 14 residues. Written as DNA, the CDR3 is TGTGCCAGCAGCTTGGGACTTAGCTACAATGAGCAGTTCTTC. It codes for CASSLGLSYNEQFF.

For the CDR3, the DNA is TGTGCCAGCAGCATCCGACAGGGGGCGGTCTATGGCTACACCTTC. It yields the protein CASSIRQGAVYGYTF. The chain uses TRBV3-1 (or the pseudogene TRBV3-2) and TRBJ1-2; 10 bases are a match to TRBD1. The V gene end was trimmed by 5 bases and the J gene end by 4 bases; junction bases not matched to a gene: 7. CDR3 size: 15 residues. CDR1 and CDR2 from the germline V gene are LGHDT and YNNKEL (reference sequence).

V usage is TRBV7-9 and J usage is TRBJ1-6, with 9 nucleotides matching TRBD1. The CDR3 covers 16 residues. Germline CDR1 is SEHNR and CDR2 is FQNEAQ (reference sequence). The J segment lost 3 bases and the V segment lost 4 bases, leaving 4 bases of the junction unmatched. The CDR3 nucleotides read TGTGCCAGCAGCTCCGGGACAGGGTTCTATAATTCACCCCTCCACTTT. Translating it yields CASSSGTGFYNSPLHF.